This T cell receptor beta chain derives from a study of blood T cells in healthy people across ages. Combining a sample-barcoded 5' primer with a J-beta primer mix, a second PCR ran for about 7 to 11 cycles. One entry per CDR3 protein results from TCRdb running MiXCR on the 5' RACE reads. Here the sample spans about 510,000 distinct CDR3 sequences, approximately 26% being singletons. CDR1 and CDR2 from the germline V gene are SGHRS and YFSETQ. V lost 3 bases to trimming and J lost 3 bases; unmatched junction nucleotides: 8. This CDR3 spans 16 amino acids. On this clonotype: What it binds is unknown.

Whole-study results and caveats: Across samples, TCR beta diversity tracked strongly with naive T cell percentage.

The same sample was also used in a study of T cells of mothers and their children. That study adds: Researchers found no T cell clones that were persistent and microchimeric.

V gene TRBV5-1 combines with J gene TRBJ2-1; 8 bases are shared with TRBD2. This sequence originates from a boy aged 2 to 10 in good health. The sequencing input was blood. Here the CDR3 DNA reads TGCGCCAGCAGCTCCGCGGCGGGAGGCAACTACAATGAGCAGTTCTTC. It translates to CASSSAAGGNYNEQFF.